One T cell receptor beta chain is described in this entry. This sample stems from a study of blood T cells in healthy people across ages. PCR was performed a second time for about 7 to 11 cycles using a sample-barcoded 5' primer and a J-beta primer mix. A single record per CDR3 protein comes from TCRdb applying MiXCR to the 5' RACE reads. The sample records about 2 million distinct CDR3 sequences, roughly 49% being singletons. Germline V gene sequence: CDR1 SEHNR, CDR2 FQNEAQ (reference sequence). Trimming removed 5 bases from V and 7 bases from J, with 21 bases in between. The CDR3 runs 17 residues. The sequenced sample consisted of blood. The chain recombines TRBV7-9 with TRBJ1-6; TRBD1 is a possible D gene (6 bases). This TCR was recovered from a woman between 35 and 50 years old in good health. CDR3 region: CASSPGGGLGANSPLHF. The CDR3 nucleotides are TGTGCCAGCAGCCCAGGAGGGGGGCTGGGGGCAAATTCACCCCTCCACTTT.